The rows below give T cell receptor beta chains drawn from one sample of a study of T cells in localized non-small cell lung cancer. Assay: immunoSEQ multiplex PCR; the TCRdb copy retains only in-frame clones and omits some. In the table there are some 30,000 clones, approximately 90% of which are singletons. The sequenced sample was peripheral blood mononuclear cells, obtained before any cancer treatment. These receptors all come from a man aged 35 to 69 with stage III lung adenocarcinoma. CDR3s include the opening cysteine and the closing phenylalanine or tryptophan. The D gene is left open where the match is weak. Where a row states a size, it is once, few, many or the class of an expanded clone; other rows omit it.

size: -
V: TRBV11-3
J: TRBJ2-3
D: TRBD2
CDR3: CASSNKESAGGTGADTQYF
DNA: TGTGCCAGCAGCAACAAGGAGTCAGCGGGGGGTACTGGAGCAGATACGCAGTATTTT

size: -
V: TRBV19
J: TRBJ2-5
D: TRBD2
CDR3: CASSPRGSGGTQETQYF
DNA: TGTGCCAGTAGTCCCCGGGGTAGCGGGGGCACCCAAGAGACCCAGTACTTC

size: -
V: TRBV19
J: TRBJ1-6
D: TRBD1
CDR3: CASSPDRYSSYNSLLHF
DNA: TGTGCCAGTAGTCCGGACAGGTATAGCTCCTATAATTCACTCCTCCACTTT

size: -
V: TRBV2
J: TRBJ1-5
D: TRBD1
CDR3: CASSATRTGFSNQPQHF
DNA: TGTGCCAGCAGTGCTACTCGGACAGGCTTTAGCAATCAGCCCCAGCATTTT

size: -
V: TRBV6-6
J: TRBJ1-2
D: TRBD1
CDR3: CASSLTGGLANYGYTF
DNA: TGTGCCAGCAGTTTAACAGGGGGCCTAGCTAACTATGGCTACACCTTC

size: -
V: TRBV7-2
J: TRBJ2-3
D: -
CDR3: CASSFSVDTQYF
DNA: TGTGCCAGCAGCTTTAGCGTGGATACGCAGTATTTT

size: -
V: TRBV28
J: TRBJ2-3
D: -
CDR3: CASSVTGFTDTQYF
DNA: TGTGCCAGCAGTGTAACAGGTTTCACAGATACGCAGTATTTT

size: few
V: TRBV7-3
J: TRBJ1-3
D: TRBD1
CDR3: CASSVDRAASGNTIYF
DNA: TGTGCCAGCAGCGTGGACAGGGCCGCTTCTGGAAACACCATATATTTT

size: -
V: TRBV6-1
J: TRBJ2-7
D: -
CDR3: CASSAWTRAGEQYF
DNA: TGTGCCAGCAGTGCTTGGACTCGCGCGGGGGAGCAGTACTTC

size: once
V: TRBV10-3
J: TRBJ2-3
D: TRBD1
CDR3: CAIRGQGADTQYF
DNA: TGTGCCATCAGGGGTCAGGGGGCAGATACGCAGTATTTT

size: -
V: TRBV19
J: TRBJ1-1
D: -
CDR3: CASSTSPPRQITKNTEAFF
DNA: TGTGCCAGTAGTACAAGTCCCCCAAGACAGATAACCAAGAACACTGAAGCTTTCTTT

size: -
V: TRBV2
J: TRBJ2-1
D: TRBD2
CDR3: CASSPGLGYNEQFF
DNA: TGTGCCAGCAGTCCGGGACTAGGCTACAATGAGCAGTTCTTC

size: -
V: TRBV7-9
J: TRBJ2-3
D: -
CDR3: CASRQGTTDTQYF
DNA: TGTGCCAGCAGACAGGGAACCACAGATACGCAGTATTTT

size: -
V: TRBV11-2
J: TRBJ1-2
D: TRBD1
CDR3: CASSLTDRGHGYAF
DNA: TGTGCCAGCAGCCTAACGGACAGGGGGCATGGCTACGCCTTC

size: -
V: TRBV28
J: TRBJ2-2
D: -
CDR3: CASSLGSRRYVSGELFF
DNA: TGTGCCAGCAGTTTAGGTAGCAGGCGTTATGTATCCGGGGAGCTGTTTTTT

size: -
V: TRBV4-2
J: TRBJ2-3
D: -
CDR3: CASSQGPGGTDTQYF
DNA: TGTGCCAGCAGCCAAGGGCCAGGGGGCACAGATACGCAGTATTTT

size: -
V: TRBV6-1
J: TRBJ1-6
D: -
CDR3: CASCERGGGSPLHF
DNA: TGTGCCAGCTGCGAACGGGGAGGAGGTTCACCCCTCCACTTT

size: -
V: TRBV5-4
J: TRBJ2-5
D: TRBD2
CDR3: CASSSTSGRRETQYF
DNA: TGTGCCAGCAGCTCGACTAGCGGCAGGCGAGAGACCCAGTACTTC

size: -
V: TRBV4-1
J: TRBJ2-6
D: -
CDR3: CASSQGTAGSGANVLTF
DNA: TGCGCCAGCAGCCAAGGGACAGCTGGATCTGGGGCCAACGTCCTGACTTTC

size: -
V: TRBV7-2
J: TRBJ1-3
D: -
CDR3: CASSPGDRSSGNTIYF
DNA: TGTGCCAGCAGCCCGGGTGACCGAAGCTCTGGAAACACCATATATTTT

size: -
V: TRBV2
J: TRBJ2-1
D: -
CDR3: CASGTEQFF
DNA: TGTGCCAGTGGGACAGAGCAGTTCTTC

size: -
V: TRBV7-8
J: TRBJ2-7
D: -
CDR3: CASRSSGRVYEQYF
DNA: TGTGCCAGCAGATCCTCCGGTCGAGTCTACGAGCAGTACTTC

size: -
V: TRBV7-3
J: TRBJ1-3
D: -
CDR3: CASSLTGPPWSSGNTIYF
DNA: TGTGCCAGCAGCTTAACGGGACCGCCCTGGAGCTCTGGAAACACCATATATTTT

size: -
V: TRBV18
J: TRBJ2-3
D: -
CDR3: CASSQSGLDTQYF
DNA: TGTGCCAGCTCACAGTCGGGGTTAGATACGCAGTATTTT

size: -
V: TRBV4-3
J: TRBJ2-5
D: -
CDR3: CASSQDRSGETQYF
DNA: TGCGCCAGCAGCCAAGATCGGTCCGGGGAGACCCAGTACTTC

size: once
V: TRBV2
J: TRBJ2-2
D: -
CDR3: CASRADSGPGELFF
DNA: TGTGCCAGCAGGGCGGACAGTGGGCCCGGGGAGCTGTTTTTT

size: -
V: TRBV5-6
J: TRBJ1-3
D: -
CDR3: CASSLGEKGTIYF
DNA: TGTGCCAGCAGCTTGGGAGAGAAGGGCACCATATATTTT

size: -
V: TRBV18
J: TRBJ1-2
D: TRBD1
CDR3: CASSQGQGLGYTF
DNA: TGTGCCAGCTCACAGGGACAGGGCCTGGGCTACACCTTC

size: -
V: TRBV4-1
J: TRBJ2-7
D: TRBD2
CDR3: CASSQDPSGGPYEQYF
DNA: TGCGCCAGCAGCCAAGATCCTAGCGGGGGACCCTACGAGCAGTACTTC

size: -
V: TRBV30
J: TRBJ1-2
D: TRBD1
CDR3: CAWSRGQLDGYTF
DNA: TGTGCCTGGAGCAGGGGGCAGTTGGATGGCTACACCTTC

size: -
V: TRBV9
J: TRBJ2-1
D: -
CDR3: CASSFTQSSYNEQFF
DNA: TGTGCCAGCAGCTTCACCCAGAGCTCCTACAATGAGCAGTTCTTC

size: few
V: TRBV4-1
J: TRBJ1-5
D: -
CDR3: CASSQVHGVDQPQHF
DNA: TGCGCCAGCAGCCAAGTACACGGGGTGGATCAGCCCCAGCATTTT

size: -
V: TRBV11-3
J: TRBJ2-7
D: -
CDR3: CASSLADYEQYF
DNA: TGTGCCAGCAGCTTAGCCGACTACGAGCAGTACTTC

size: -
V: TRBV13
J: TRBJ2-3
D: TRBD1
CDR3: CASSFMLQGQGIGADTQYF
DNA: TGTGCCAGCAGTTTCATGCTCCAAGGACAGGGGATTGGGGCAGATACGCAGTATTTT

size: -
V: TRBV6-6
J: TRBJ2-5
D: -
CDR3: CASRTGPYQETQYF
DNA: TGTGCCAGCAGAACGGGCCCGTACCAAGAGACCCAGTACTTC

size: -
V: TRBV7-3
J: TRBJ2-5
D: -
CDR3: CASSTTRSETQYF
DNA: TGTGCCAGCTCAACGACCCGTAGCGAGACCCAGTACTTC